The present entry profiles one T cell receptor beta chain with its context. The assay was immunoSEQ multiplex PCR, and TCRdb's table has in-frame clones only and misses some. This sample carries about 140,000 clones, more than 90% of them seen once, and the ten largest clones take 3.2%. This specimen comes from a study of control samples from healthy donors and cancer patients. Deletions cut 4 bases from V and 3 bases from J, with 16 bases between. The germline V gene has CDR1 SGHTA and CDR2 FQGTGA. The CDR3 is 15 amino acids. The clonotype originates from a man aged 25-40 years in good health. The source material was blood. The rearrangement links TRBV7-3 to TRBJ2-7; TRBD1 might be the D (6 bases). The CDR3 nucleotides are TGTGCCAGCAGCTCGGGACACTCGGGGCGCTACGAGCAGTACTTC. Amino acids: CASSSGHSGRYEQYF. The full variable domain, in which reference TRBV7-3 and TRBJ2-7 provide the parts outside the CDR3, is GAGVSQTPSNKVTEKGKYVELRCDPISGHTALYWYRQSLGQGPEFLIYFQGTGAADDSGLPNDRFFAVRPEGSVSTLKIQRTERGDSAVYLCASSSGHSGRYEQYFGPGTRLTVT.